The TCR beta chain described here comes from a study of T cell changes during pregnancy in multiple sclerosis. The repertoire was sequenced with immunoSEQ multiplex PCR; TCRdb's copy has only in-frame clones and lacks some. The sample has about 29,000 clones; 90% to 95% are singletons. The CDR3 is 15 amino acids. Germline-derived CDR1 and CDR2 are MNHNS and SASEGT. V gave up 1 base and J gave up 4 bases; unmatched junction bases: 5. This receptor was taken from a female donor with multiple sclerosis, enrolled in a pregnancy study. Specimen: CD8+ T cells from peripheral blood mononuclear cells, collected before pregnancy. The chain links TRBV6-1 to TRBJ2-7; TRBD1 matches 9 bases. The CDR3 DNA reads TGTGCCAGCAGTGAAGAAACAGGGGGCAGTTACGAGCAGTACTTC. It codes for CASSEETGGSYEQYF.